This is a list of T cell receptor beta chains from one sample in a study of vaccination and CD4 T cells after COVID-19. Their recognized antigens are unknown. TCRdb reprocessed the PCR reads with MiXCR, giving one entry per CDR3 protein. Of more than 15,000 distinct CDR3 sequences in the sample, approximately 50% are singletons; the top ten hold under 20%. Source material: CD4+ T cells from blood, cultured in vitro. These receptors all stem from a human donor who had recovered from COVID-19. Both conserved end residues are part of each CDR3. D genes are given only for firm matches. The size entry is marked missing in some rows and otherwise reads once, few, many or a size class.

DNA	CDR3	J	D	V	size	length
TGTGCCAGCAGTTTAATCCGGGACTTTGGCTACACCTTC	CASSLIRDFGYTF	TRBJ1-2	.	TRBV6-5	few	13
TGCAGTGCTACCCAGGGGGCCTCTGGAAACACCATATATTTT	CSATQGASGNTIYF	TRBJ1-3	TRBD1	TRBV20-1	few	14
TGTGCCACCAGCAGACTCCCCCGGGGGACAGGGTGGGTGGAAGCTTTCTTT	CATSRLPRGTGWVEAFF	TRBJ1-1	TRBD1	TRBV15	.	17
TGTGCCAGCTCACCAGACCAAGAGACCCAGTACTTC	CASSPDQETQYF	TRBJ2-5	.	TRBV18	.	12
TGTGCCAGTAGTATTAGGACAGGGGCCTCACCCCTCCACTTT	CASSIRTGASPLHF	TRBJ1-6	TRBD1	TRBV19	.	14
TGTGCCAGCAGCCCAGGGACTACTCAAGAGACCCAGTACTTC	CASSPGTTQETQYF	TRBJ2-5	TRBD2	TRBV5-4	.	14
TGTGCCAGTAGTACTGGGACAGGGGTAAGCAATCAGCCCCAGCATTTT	CASSTGTGVSNQPQHF	TRBJ1-5	TRBD1	TRBV19	once	16
TGTGCCAGCAGGTACTCAGGGACAGACTATGGCTACACCTTC	CASRYSGTDYGYTF	TRBJ1-2	TRBD1	TRBV6-5	.	14
TGTGCCAGCAGTGACGGGGGGGCGGGAGAGACCCAGTACTTC	CASSDGGAGETQYF	TRBJ2-5	TRBD2	TRBV2	.	14
TGTGCCACCAGTGACACGGACAGGCGCGGCTATGGCTACACCTTC	CATSDTDRRGYGYTF	TRBJ1-2	TRBD1	TRBV24-1	.	15
TGCAGTGCTGTCCAGGGACTAGCGGGAAACGAGCAGTACTTC	CSAVQGLAGNEQYF	TRBJ2-7	TRBD2	TRBV20-1	.	14
TGTGCCAGCAGCCCAACGACGGCTGAGCAGTTCTTC	CASSPTTAEQFF	TRBJ2-1	.	TRBV11-3	.	12
TGTGCCACCAGCAAGGGCCGGGGTCAGCCCCAGCATTTT	CATSKGRGQPQHF	TRBJ1-5	.	TRBV15	.	13
TGTGCCAGCAGATCCGGACTAGCGGGCCCTGGCTCCTACAATGAGCAGTTCTTC	CASRSGLAGPGSYNEQFF	TRBJ2-1	TRBD2	TRBV7-9	.	18
TGTGCCAGCAGCCCCGATTGGGGTCGGTATGGCTACACCTTC	CASSPDWGRYGYTF	TRBJ1-2	.	TRBV7-2	.	14
TGTGCCATCAGTGGGAATATGTACGAGCAGTACTTC	CAISGNMYEQYF	TRBJ2-7	.	TRBV10-3	.	12
TGCAGTGCTAGAGCGACAGGCACCTACAATGAGCAGTTCTTC	CSARATGTYNEQFF	TRBJ2-1	.	TRBV20-1	.	14
TGTGCCAGCAGTTTACAGGGGAATCAGCCCCAGCATTTT	CASSLQGNQPQHF	TRBJ1-5	TRBD1	TRBV7-2	few	13
TGTGCCAGCAGCCGAGTGGGCGGGACAGGGGGGGCTTTCTTT	CASSRVGGTGGAFF	TRBJ1-1	TRBD1	TRBV7-6	.	14
TGTGCCATCAGTGAGTCGTATTCGGGGGTCACTGAAGCTTTCTTT	CAISESYSGVTEAFF	TRBJ1-1	.	TRBV10-3	.	15